This T cell receptor beta chain was identified during a study of blood T cell repertoires in COVID-19. Study-level information: Specimens from acute and convalescent COVID-19 originated in the United States, Italy and Spain. T cells, B-cell-depleted T cells, or PBMCs supplied cDNA or gDNA.

Data came from immunoSEQ multiplex PCR; TCRdb stores just in-frame clones and leaves some out. The data show 250,000 to 350,000 clones, roughly 90% seen once. CDR1 LGHDT and CDR2 YNNKEL come from the germline V gene (reference sequence). CDR3 length: 14 amino acids. V lost 2 bases and J lost 1, with 8 bases in between. The source of this sequence is a woman aged 30 to 39 with COVID-19, enrolled during active disease. The chain has TRBV3-1 (or the pseudogene TRBV3-2) and TRBJ2-5; no reliable D call. Sequencing used peripheral blood. The CDR3, as DNA: TGTGCCAGCAGCCAACGGCGGATCCAAGAGACCCAGTACTTC. This sequence encodes CASSQRRIQETQYF.